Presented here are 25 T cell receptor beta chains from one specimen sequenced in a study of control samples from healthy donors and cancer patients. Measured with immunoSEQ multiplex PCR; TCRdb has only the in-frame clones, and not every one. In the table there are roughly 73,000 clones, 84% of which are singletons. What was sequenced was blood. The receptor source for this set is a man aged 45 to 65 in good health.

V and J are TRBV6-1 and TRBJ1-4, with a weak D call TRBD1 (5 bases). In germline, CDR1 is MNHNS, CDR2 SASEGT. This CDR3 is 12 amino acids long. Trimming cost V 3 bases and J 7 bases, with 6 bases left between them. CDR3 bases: TGTGCCAGCAGTGAGAGGGGTGAAAAACTGTTTTTT. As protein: CASSERGEKLFF.

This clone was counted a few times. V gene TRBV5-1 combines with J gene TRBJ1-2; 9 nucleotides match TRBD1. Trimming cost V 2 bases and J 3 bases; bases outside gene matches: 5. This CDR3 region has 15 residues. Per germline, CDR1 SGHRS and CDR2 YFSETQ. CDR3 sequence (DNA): TGCGCCAGCAGCTTACTAACAGGGGGCGACTATGGCTACACCTTC. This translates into CASSLLTGGDYGYTF.

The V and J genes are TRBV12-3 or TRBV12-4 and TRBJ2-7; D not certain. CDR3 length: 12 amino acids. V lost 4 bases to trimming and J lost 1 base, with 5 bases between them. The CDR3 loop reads CASSWGSYEQYF. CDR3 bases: TGTGCCAGCAGTTGGGGATCCTACGAGCAGTACTTC.

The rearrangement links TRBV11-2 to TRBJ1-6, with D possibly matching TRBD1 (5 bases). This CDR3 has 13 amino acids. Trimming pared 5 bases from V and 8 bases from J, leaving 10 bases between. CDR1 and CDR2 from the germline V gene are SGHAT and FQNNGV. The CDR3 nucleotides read TGTGCCAGCAGCACGACAGTAGATTCACCCCTCCACTTT. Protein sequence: CASSTTVDSPLHF.

CDR3: CASKRGPDYEQYF. The CDR3 DNA follows: TGTGCCAGCAAGCGCGGACCAGACTACGAGCAGTACTTC. The chain is built from TRBV6-5 and TRBJ2-7, with no clear D. V lost 7 bases to trimming and J lost 3 bases, with 13 bases between them. The length of the CDR3 is 13 residues. Germline V CDR1 and CDR2: MNHEY, SVGAGI.

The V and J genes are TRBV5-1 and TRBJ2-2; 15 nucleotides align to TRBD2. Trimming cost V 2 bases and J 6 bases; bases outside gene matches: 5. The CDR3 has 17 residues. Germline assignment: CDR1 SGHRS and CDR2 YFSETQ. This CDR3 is CASSFPGLAGGAGELFF. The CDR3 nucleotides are TGCGCCAGCAGCTTCCCGGGACTAGCGGGAGGTGCCGGGGAGCTGTTTTTT. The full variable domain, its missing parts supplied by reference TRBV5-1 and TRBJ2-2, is KAGVTQTPRYLIKTRGQQVTLSCSPISGHRSVSWYQQTPGQGLQFLFEYFSETQRNKGNFPGRFSGRQFSNSRSEMNVSTLELGDSALYLCASSFPGLAGGAGELFFGEGSRLTVL.

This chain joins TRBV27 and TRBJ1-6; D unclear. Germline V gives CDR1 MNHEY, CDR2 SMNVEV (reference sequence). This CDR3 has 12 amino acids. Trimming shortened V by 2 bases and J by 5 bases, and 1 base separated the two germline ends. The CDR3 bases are TGTGCCAGCAGTTTAAATAATTCACCCCTCCACTTT. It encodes CASSLNNSPLHF.

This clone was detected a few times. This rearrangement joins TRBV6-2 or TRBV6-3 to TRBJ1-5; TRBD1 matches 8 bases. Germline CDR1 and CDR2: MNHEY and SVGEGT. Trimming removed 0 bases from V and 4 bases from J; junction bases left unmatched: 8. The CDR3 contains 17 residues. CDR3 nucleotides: TGTGCCAGCAGTTACTCACTTGGGGACAGGTTAAATCAGCCCCAGCATTTT. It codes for CASSYSLGDRLNQPQHF.

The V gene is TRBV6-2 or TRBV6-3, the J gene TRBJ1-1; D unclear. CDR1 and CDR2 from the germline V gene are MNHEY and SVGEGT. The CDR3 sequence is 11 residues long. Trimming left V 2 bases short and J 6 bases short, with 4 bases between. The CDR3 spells CASSYAAEAFF. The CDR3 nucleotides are TGTGCCAGCAGTTACGCCGCTGAAGCTTTCTTT.

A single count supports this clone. The CDR3 nucleotides read TGTGCCAGCAGCGCAGACATAATGTTTCAAGAGACCCAGTACTTC. The encoded protein is CASSADIMFQETQYF. The chain joins TRBV7-9 to TRBJ2-5, with no clear D. The CDR3 has 15 residues. V lost 5 bases and J lost 2, with 15 bases in between. Looked up from germline, CDR1 is SEHNR and CDR2 is FQNEAQ (reference sequence).

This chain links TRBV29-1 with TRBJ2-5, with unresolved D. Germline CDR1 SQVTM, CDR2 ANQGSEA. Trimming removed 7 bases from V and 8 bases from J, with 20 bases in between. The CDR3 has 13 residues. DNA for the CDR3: TGCAGCGATAAGCCTGGACGGCCGGATACCCAGTACTTC. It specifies CSDKPGRPDTQYF.

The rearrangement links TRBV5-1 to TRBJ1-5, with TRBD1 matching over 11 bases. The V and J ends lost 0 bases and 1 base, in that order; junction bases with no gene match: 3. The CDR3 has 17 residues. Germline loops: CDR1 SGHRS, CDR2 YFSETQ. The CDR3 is CASSLGGTGGSNQPQHF. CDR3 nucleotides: TGCGCCAGCAGCTTGGGTGGGACAGGGGGAAGCAATCAGCCCCAGCATTTT.

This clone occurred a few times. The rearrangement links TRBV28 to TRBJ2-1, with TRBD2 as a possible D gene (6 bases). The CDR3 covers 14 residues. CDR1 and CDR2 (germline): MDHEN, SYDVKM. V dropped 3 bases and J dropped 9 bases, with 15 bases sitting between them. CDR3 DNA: TGTGCCAGCAGTTTTCGGGAGAGGGTCGGTGAGCAGTTCTTC. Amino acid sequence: CASSFRERVGEQFF.

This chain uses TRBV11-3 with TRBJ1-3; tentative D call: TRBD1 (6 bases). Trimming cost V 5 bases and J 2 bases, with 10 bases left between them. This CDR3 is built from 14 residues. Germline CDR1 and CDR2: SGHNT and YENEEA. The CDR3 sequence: CASSRTAPGNTIYF. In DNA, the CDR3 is TGTGCCAGCAGCCGGACAGCGCCTGGAAACACCATATATTTT.

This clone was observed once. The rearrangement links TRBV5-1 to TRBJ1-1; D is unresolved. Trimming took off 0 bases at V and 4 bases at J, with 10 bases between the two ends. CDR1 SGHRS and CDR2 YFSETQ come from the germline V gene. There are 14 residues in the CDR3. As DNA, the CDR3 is TGCGCCAGCAGCTTGGCTTTGACGGGCACTGAAGCTTTCTTT. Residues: CASSLALTGTEAFF.

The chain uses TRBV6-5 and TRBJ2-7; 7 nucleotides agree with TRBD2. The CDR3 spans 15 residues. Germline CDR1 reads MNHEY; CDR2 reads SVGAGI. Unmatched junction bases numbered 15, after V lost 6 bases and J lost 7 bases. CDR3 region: CASSFGTNTLREQYF. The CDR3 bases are TGTGCCAGCAGCTTCGGGACTAACACTCTACGGGAGCAGTACTTC.

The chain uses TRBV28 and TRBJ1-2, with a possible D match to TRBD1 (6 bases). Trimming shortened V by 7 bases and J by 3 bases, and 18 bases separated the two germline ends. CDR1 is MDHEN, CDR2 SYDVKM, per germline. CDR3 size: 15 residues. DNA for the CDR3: TGTGCCAGCACCTCCCTAGACCGGACAGACTATGGCTACACCTTC. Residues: CASTSLDRTDYGYTF.

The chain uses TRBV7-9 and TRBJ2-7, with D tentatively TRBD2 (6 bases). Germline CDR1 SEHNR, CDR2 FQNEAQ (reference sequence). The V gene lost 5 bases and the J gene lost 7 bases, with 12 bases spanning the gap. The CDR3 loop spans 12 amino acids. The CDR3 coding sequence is TGTGCCAGCAGCCCCCTCCGGGGGGAGCAGTACTTC. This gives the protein CASSPLRGEQYF.

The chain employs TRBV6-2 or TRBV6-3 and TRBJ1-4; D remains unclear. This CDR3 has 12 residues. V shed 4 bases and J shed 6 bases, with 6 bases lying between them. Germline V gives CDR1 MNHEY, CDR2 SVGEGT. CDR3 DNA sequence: TGTGCCAGCAGTTTTGCAGATGAAAAACTGTTTTTT. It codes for CASSFADEKLFF.

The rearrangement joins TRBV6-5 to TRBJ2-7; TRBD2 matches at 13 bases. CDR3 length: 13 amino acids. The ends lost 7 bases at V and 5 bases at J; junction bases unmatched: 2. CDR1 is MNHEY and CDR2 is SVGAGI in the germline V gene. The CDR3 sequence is CASKLAGGNEQYF. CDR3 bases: TGTGCCAGCAAACTAGCGGGAGGGAACGAGCAGTACTTC.

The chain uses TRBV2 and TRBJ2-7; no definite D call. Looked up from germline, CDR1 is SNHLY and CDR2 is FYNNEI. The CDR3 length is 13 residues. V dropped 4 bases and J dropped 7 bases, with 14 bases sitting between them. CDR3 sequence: CASSVGDYGEQYF. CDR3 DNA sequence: TGTGCCAGCAGTGTTGGCGATTATGGGGAGCAGTACTTC.

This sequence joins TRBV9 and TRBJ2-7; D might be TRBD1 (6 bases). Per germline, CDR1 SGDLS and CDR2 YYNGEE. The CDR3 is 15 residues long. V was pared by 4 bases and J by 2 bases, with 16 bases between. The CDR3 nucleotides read TGTGCCAGCAGCCTCAGTGGACAGCCGACCTACGAGCAGTACTTC. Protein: CASSLSGQPTYEQYF.

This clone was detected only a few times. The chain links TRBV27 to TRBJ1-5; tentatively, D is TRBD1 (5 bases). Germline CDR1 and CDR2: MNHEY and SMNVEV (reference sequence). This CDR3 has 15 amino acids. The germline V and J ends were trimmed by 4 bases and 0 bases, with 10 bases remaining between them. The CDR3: CASSSGTDSNQPQHF. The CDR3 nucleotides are TGTGCCAGCAGTTCTGGGACGGATAGCAATCAGCCCCAGCATTTT.

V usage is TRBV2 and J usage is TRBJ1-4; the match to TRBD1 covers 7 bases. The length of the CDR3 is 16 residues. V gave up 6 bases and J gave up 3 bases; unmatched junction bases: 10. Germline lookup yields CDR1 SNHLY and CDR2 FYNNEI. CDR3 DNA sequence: TGTGCCAGCAGAAAAAAACCGGGACAGCCTAATGAAAAACTGTTTTTT. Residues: CASRKKPGQPNEKLFF.

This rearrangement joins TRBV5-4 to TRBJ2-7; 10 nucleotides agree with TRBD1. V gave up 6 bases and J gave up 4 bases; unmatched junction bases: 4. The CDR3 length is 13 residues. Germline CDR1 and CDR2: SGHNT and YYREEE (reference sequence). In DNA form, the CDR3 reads TGTGCCAGCACCCGGGACAGGGGATACGAGCAGTACTTC. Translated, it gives CASTRDRGYEQYF.